This TCR beta chain was profiled in a study of blood T cell repertoires in COVID-19. This CDR3 contains 16 residues. Germline CDR1 SEHNR, CDR2 FQNEAQ (reference sequence). V dropped 0 bases and J dropped 7; count of bases not matched to a gene: 11. Everyone who took part was roughly 18 to 90 years old, and they came from fewer than 25 US areas. Cohort 3 recovered donors had two negative PCRs, clearance, or symptom resolution. Per the original data handling: It was from reference gene primer amplification that nucleated cell counts were estimated. Sequencing was performed with immunoSEQ multiplex PCR; in TCRdb, only in-frame clones are kept and a portion is missing. Clone size and the V and J calls come from that table; the DNA yielded D and trimming. This sample has a few hundred thousand clones, with over 75% found just once.

The TCR comes from a woman in her twenties or thirties who had recovered from COVID-19. The specimen was PBMCs or T cells enriched from blood (not recorded which). The genes are TRBV7-9 and TRBJ1-1, with 7 bases fitting TRBD1. The CDR3, as DNA: TGTGCCAGCAGCTTAGCGCAGACAGGGTGGGATCTTGAAGCTTTCTTT. Protein sequence: CASSLAQTGWDLEAFF.